The 9 T cell receptor beta chains below come from one sample, sequenced in a study of OX40 agonist ivuxolimab in advanced cancers. The data were produced by immunoSEQ multiplex PCR, yet TCRdb's version contains in-frame clones alone and is incomplete. The sample lists around 80,000 clones, 89% occurring once. Sequences were derived from CD4+ or CD8+ T cells sorted from blood, sampled in a trial of the OX40 agonist ivuxolimab. The receptors stem from an adult with an advanced solid tumor such as melanoma, head and neck, liver or kidney cancer.

The chain uses TRBV18 and TRBJ2-2; D not certain. This CDR3 is 12 amino acids long. The V gene lost 5 bases and the J gene lost 1 base, with 2 bases spanning the gap. Germline V gives CDR1 KGHSH, CDR2 LQKENI. The CDR3: CASSWNTGELFF. DNA for the CDR3: TGTGCCAGCTCATGGAACACCGGGGAGCTGTTTTTT.

The CDR3 is CASSEDYSGTSTDTQYF. CDR3 DNA: TGTGCCAGCAGTGAAGATTATTCTGGGACAAGCACAGATACGCAGTATTTT. The rearrangement joins TRBV2 to TRBJ2-3; maybe TRBD1 (6 bases). The germline gives CDR1 SNHLY, CDR2 FYNNEI. CDR3 length equals 17 residues. V lost 1 base and J lost 0, with 14 bases in between.

The rearrangement uses TRBV4-1 and TRBJ2-1; D gene ambiguous. Germline CDR1 reads MGHRA; CDR2 reads YSYEKL. The CDR3 is 13 amino acids. Trimming cost V 0 bases and J 15 bases, with 15 bases left between them. CDR3 residues: CASSQDSGIRRFF. The CDR3, as DNA: TGCGCCAGCAGCCAAGATTCTGGCATCCGGAGGTTCTTC.

The chain recombines TRBV30 with TRBJ1-6; TRBD1 is a possible D gene (5 bases). CDR1 and CDR2 (germline): GTSNPN, SVGIG (reference sequence). CDR3 length equals 16 residues. The ends were cut back, 4 bases at V and 1 base at J, with 14 bases in the middle. In DNA form, the CDR3 reads TGTGCCTGGAAGGTCATCGGGGGATCCTATAATTCACCCCTCCACTTT. It yields the protein CAWKVIGGSYNSPLHF. The variable domain in full, completed from reference TRBV30 and TRBJ1-6, reads SQTIHQWPATLVQPVGSPLSLECTVEGTSNPNLYWYRQAAGRGLQLLFYSVGIGQISSEVPQNLSASRPQDRQFILSSKKLLLSDSGFYLCAWKVIGGSYNSPLHFGNGTRLTVT.

The chain couples TRBV29-1 to TRBJ1-1; no clear D. Trimming cost V 4 bases and J 5 bases, with 5 bases left between them. The CDR3 is made up of 10 amino acids. Germline CDR1 SQVTM, CDR2 ANQGSEA. CDR3 nucleotides: TGCAGCGTTGGGGGAACTGAAGCTTTCTTT. This encodes CSVGGTEAFF. The variable domain in full, completed from reference TRBV29-1 and TRBJ1-1, reads SAVISQKPSRDICQRGTSLTIQCQVDSQVTMMFWYRQQPGQSLTLIATANQGSEATYESGFVIDKFPISRPNLTFSTLTVSNMSPEDSSIYLCSVGGTEAFFGQGTRLTVV.

V usage is TRBV4-1 and J usage is TRBJ1-1; tentatively, D is TRBD1 (5 bases). Trimming stripped 2 bases from V and 2 bases from J, with 21 bases between. Germline CDR1 and CDR2: MGHRA and YSYEKL. The CDR3 spans 18 residues. Here the CDR3 DNA reads TGCGCCAGCAGCCAAACCGGGACGCACGGAATCGGAAACACTGAAGCTTTCTTT. This sequence encodes CASSQTGTHGIGNTEAFF.

The chain combines TRBV9 with TRBJ2-1; TRBD2 aligns across 8 bases. Germline values: CDR1 SGDLS, CDR2 YYNGEE. J lost 2 bases, V lost 5 bases, and 6 bases had no gene match. CDR3 length: 15 amino acids. CDR3 nucleotides: TGTGCCAGCAGTAGCGGGGACAACCCCTACAATGAGCAGTTCTTC. This encodes CASSSGDNPYNEQFF.

The chain employs TRBV19 and TRBJ2-7; D may match TRBD1 or TRBD2 (6 bases each). V was clipped by 5 bases and J by 4 bases, with 18 bases between them. The CDR3 totals 15 residues. Germline-derived CDR1 and CDR2 are LNHDA and SQIVND (reference sequence). The CDR3 is CASSARDPGAYEQYF. CDR3 in DNA: TGTGCCAGTAGTGCCCGGGACCCGGGGGCGTACGAGCAGTACTTC.

The gene calls are TRBV18 and TRBJ2-3; D possibly corresponds to TRBD1 (6 bases). The germline V gene encodes CDR1 KGHSH and CDR2 LQKENI. CDR3 size: 15 residues. V lost 4 bases and J 3 bases, leaving 14 bases between the germline ends. The CDR3 here is CASSRETGGTDTQYF. The CDR3 DNA follows: TGTGCCAGCTCACGAGAGACAGGAGGTACAGATACGCAGTATTTT.